This T cell receptor (beta chain) was captured by sequencing in a study of blood T cell repertoires in COVID-19. Background on the study: Samples taken during acute and convalescent COVID-19 were collected in the United States, Italy and Spain. Sample material is recorded as cDNA or gDNA derived from T cells, B-cell-depleted T cells, or PBMCs.

Cohort 3 recovered donors had two negative PCRs, clearance, or symptom resolution. TCRdb's copy holds only in-frame clones and misses some; the assay was immunoSEQ multiplex PCR. The sample records 130,000 to 150,000 clones, about 86% being singletons. The germline CDR1 and CDR2 sequences are MNHEY and SMNVEV (reference sequence). V was cut by 5 bases and J by 0 bases, with 13 bases left in between. CDR3 length: 15 residues. The chain joins TRBV27 to TRBJ1-2; D may be TRBD1 (5 bases). Sequenced: PBMCs or T cells enriched from blood (not recorded which). The receptor comes from a man between 50 and 59 years old who had recovered from COVID-19. The CDR3 nucleotides are TGTGCCAGCAGTCTCCAGGGCGGAGCTAACTATGGCTACACCTTC. It codes for CASSLQGGANYGYTF.